Below are 23 T cell receptor beta chains sequenced from a single sample in a study of shared clonotypes between healthy human individuals. Sequenced by immunoSEQ multiplex PCR; TCRdb stores in-frame clones only, minus some. The table lists 2 million to 2.5 million clones, over 85% of them singletons. The sample taken for sequencing was naive CD4+ T cells from PBMCs. This sample's subset: CD45RA+ positively selected. These receptors were collected from a man aged 18 to 35 in good health. Some clones in this sample may be carry-over from other donors' samples.

CDR3 region: CASSLFRDRGRSGANVLTF. The CDR3 bases are TGTGCCAGCAGTTTATTCCGGGACAGGGGGCGGTCTGGGGCCAACGTCCTGACTTTC. This chain connects TRBV28 to TRBJ2-6; 12 bases are shared with TRBD1. CDR3 size: 19 residues. V lost 1 base, J lost 1 base, and 5 bases stayed unmatched. The V gene's germline CDR1 is MDHEN and CDR2 SYDVKM. The whole variable domain, filled in from reference TRBV28 and TRBJ2-6, reads DVKVTQSSRYLVKRTGEKVFLECVQDMDHENMFWYRQDPGLGLRLIYFSYDVKMKEKGDIPEGYSVSREKKERFSLILESASTNQTSMYLCASSLFRDRGRSGANVLTFGAGSRLTVL.

This rearrangement joins TRBV28 to TRBJ1-4; TRBD1 agrees at 7 bases. Germline values: CDR1 MDHEN, CDR2 SYDVKM. The CDR3 is 15 amino acids. V shed 4 bases, J shed 2 bases, and the junction held 4 bases outside the gene matches. The CDR3 DNA follows: TGTGCCAGCAGTTCGACAGGGTTGACTAATGAAAAACTGTTTTTT. It yields the protein CASSSTGLTNEKLFF.

As to this clone: Other nucleotide sequences from this sample produce the same CDR3. The V gene is TRBV5-1, the J gene TRBJ1-1, with a weak D call TRBD1 (5 bases). Germline-derived CDR1 and CDR2 are SGHRS and YFSETQ. V lost 0 bases, J lost 3 bases, and 9 bases lay in between. The CDR3 is 14 residues long. CDR3 region: CASSLGTGDTEAFF. CDR3 coding DNA: TGCGCCAGCAGCTTGGGAACGGGGGACACTGAAGCTTTCTTT.

V and J are TRBV16 and TRBJ1-1; D uncertain. Per germline, CDR1 KGHSY and CDR2 FQNENV. Between the trimmed V and J ends, which lost 1 base and 9 bases, there was a span of 12 bases. This CDR3 has 13 amino acids. The CDR3 DNA sequence: TGTGCCAGCAGCCAATTTTACAGCCCCAAAGCTTTCTTT. Protein product: CASSQFYSPKAFF. The variable domain in full, with the rest retrieved from reference TRBV16 and TRBJ1-1, is GEEVAQTPKHLVRGEGQKAKLYCAPIKGHSYVFWYQQVLKNEFKFLISFQNENVFDETGMPKERFSAKCLPNSPCSLEIQATKLEDSAVYFCASSQFYSPKAFFGQGTRLTVV.

This chain connects TRBV30 to TRBJ1-3, with TRBD1 identical over 8 bases. The V and J ends lost 8 bases and 5 bases, in that order; junction bases with no gene match: 11. This CDR3 contains 14 residues. The germline CDR1 and CDR2 sequences are GTSNPN and SVGIG (reference sequence). For the CDR3, the DNA is TGTGCCGGGCAGGGACAGGACTCCCGAAACACCATATATTTT. Its translation: CAGQGQDSRNTIYF.

The genes are TRBV6-1 and TRBJ2-6; unclear D gene. V lost 6 bases to trimming and J lost 0 bases, with 6 bases between them. The germline V gene encodes CDR1 MNHNS and CDR2 SASEGT. The CDR3 totals 14 residues. Here the CDR3 reads CASRVASGANVLTF. CDR3 DNA: TGTGCCAGCAGGGTCGCCTCTGGGGCCAACGTCCTGACTTTC.

The chain is built from TRBV6-1 and TRBJ1-2; D gene uncertain. With 0 bases removed from V and 8 bases from J, the gap between germline ends came to 13 bases. This CDR3 comprises 14 residues. Germline CDR1 reads MNHNS; CDR2 reads SASEGT. The DNA of the CDR3 is TGTGCCAGCAGTGAAGCGCTTTGGAGCGGGGGCTACACCTTC. It codes for CASSEALWSGGYTF.

V is TRBV9 and J is TRBJ2-1, with 16 bases identical to TRBD2. Unmatched junction bases numbered 6, after V lost 6 bases and J lost 0 bases. CDR1 is SGDLS, CDR2 YYNGEE, per germline. The CDR3 is 18 amino acids. The CDR3 coding sequence is TGTGCCAGCACCCTGGGACTAGCGGGAGGGTCCTCCTACAATGAGCAGTTCTTC. This encodes CASTLGLAGGSSYNEQFF.

CDR3 in amino acids: CASSLQVFSSYNEQFF. The CDR3 DNA sequence: TGTGCCAGTAGTCTCCAGGTGTTCTCCTCCTACAATGAGCAGTTCTTC. The chain carries TRBV19 and TRBJ2-1; no clear D. CDR3 length equals 16 residues. Trimming pared 5 bases from V and 0 bases from J, leaving 14 bases between. Germline assignment: CDR1 LNHDA and CDR2 SQIVND (reference sequence).

The chain is built from TRBV9 and TRBJ1-1; no definite D call. Germline-derived CDR1 and CDR2 are SGDLS and YYNGEE. This CDR3 has 14 residues. The V and J ends lost 1 base and 4 bases respectively, with 11 bases between them. Here the CDR3 reads CASSVLSESTEAFF. Here the CDR3 DNA reads TGTGCCAGCAGCGTACTATCAGAGAGCACTGAAGCTTTCTTT. Supplemented by reference TRBV9 and TRBJ1-1, the full variable domain reads DSGVTQTPKHLITATGQRVTLRCSPRSGDLSVYWYQQSLDQGLQFLIQYYNGEERAKGNILERFSAQQFPDLHSELNLSSLELGDSALYFCASSVLSESTEAFFGQGTRLTVV.

The chain joins TRBV28 to TRBJ2-1, with 9 nucleotides matching TRBD2. CDR1 MDHEN and CDR2 SYDVKM come from the germline V gene. J was trimmed by 0 bases and V by 6 bases; bases with no gene match: 12. The CDR3 has 18 residues. The CDR3 DNA reads TGTGCCAGCAGATCCGGGACTAGCTGGACGAGCTCCTACAATGAGCAGTTCTTC. This encodes CASRSGTSWTSSYNEQFF.

Comments on this clone: This CDR3 is also generated by other DNA sequences in the sample. The V and J genes are TRBV20-1 and TRBJ2-1; D unresolved. Trimming pared 3 bases from V and 10 bases from J, leaving 10 bases between. The CDR3 is 11 amino acids. In germline, CDR1 is DFQATT, CDR2 SNEGSKA (reference sequence). The CDR3 here is CSASREGEQFF. In nucleotides, the CDR3 is TGCAGTGCTAGTAGAGAAGGAGAGCAGTTCTTC.

The rearrangement joins TRBV7-2 to TRBJ1-5, with D unclear. CDR3 length: 13 amino acids. The V gene lost 5 bases and the J gene lost 5 bases, with 10 bases spanning the gap. Germline assignment: CDR1 SGHTA and CDR2 FQGNSA. CDR3 bases: TGTGCCAGCAGCCCCTCCTTCTATCAGCCCCAGCATTTT. This sequence encodes CASSPSFYQPQHF.

The gene calls are TRBV30 and TRBJ1-6; D is uncertain. Looked up from germline, CDR1 is GTSNPN and CDR2 is SVGIG (reference sequence). With 7 bases removed from V and 0 bases from J, the gap between germline ends came to 16 bases. The CDR3 totals 16 residues. In DNA form, the CDR3 reads TGTGCCTTCTACAAGGGAGGGAGCTCCTATAATTCACCCCTCCACTTT. This encodes CAFYKGGSSYNSPLHF.

This clone was picked up a small number of times. The V gene is TRBV4-1, the J gene TRBJ2-5, with unresolved D. Between the trimmed V and J ends, which lost 1 base and 0 bases, there was a span of 3 bases. The CDR3 runs 13 residues. In germline, CDR1 is MGHRA, CDR2 YSYEKL. CDR3 protein: CASSQGYQETQYF. The DNA of the CDR3 is TGCGCCAGCAGCCAAGGCTACCAAGAGACCCAGTACTTC.

This rearrangement joins TRBV5-1 to TRBJ2-5; 13 positions agree with TRBD2. From germline, CDR1 is SGHRS and CDR2 YFSETQ. This CDR3 spans 15 amino acids. V shed 4 bases and J 5 bases; nucleotides not matched to a gene: 5. The CDR3 is CASSRGLAGDETQYF. The CDR3 DNA reads as TGCGCCAGCAGCCGAGGACTAGCGGGAGACGAGACCCAGTACTTC.

This clone has just one count. The V call is TRBV29-1, the J call TRBJ2-4, with D tentatively TRBD1 or TRBD2 (5 bases each). Germline V gene data show CDR1 as SQVTM and CDR2 as ANQGSEA. Trimming left V 0 bases short and J 1 base short, with 13 bases between. The CDR3 runs to 16 residues. The DNA for the CDR3 is TGCAGCGTTGAAGATCGAGGGTCAGGGGCCAAAAACATTCAGTACTTC. Translation: CSVEDRGSGAKNIQYF.

The chain combines TRBV7-9 with TRBJ1-2; no clear D. V lost 5 bases, J lost 7 bases, and 17 bases lay in between. The CDR3 spans 14 residues. Germline-derived CDR1 and CDR2 are SEHNR and FQNEAQ (reference sequence). This CDR3 is CASSPGIESSGYTF. For the CDR3, the DNA is TGTGCCAGCAGCCCGGGAATCGAGTCGAGTGGCTACACCTTC.

This sequence joins TRBV30 and TRBJ1-1; D perhaps matches TRBD1 (5 bases). The CDR3 loop spans 13 amino acids. V was cut by 3 bases and J by 1 base, with 9 bases left in between. Germline-derived CDR1 and CDR2 are GTSNPN and SVGIG (reference sequence). CDR3 region: CAWRVTGNTEAFF. CDR3 nucleotides: TGTGCCTGGAGGGTTACAGGGAACACTGAAGCTTTCTTT.

This clone occurred a few times. The V call is TRBV5-1, the J call TRBJ1-1; weak D call: TRBD1 (5 bases). V was clipped by 0 bases and J by 4 bases, with 13 bases between them. The germline CDR1 and CDR2 sequences are SGHRS and YFSETQ. The CDR3 totals 15 residues. The CDR3 spells CASSLVSGAGTEAFF. The CDR3 DNA reads TGCGCCAGCAGCTTGGTCAGCGGGGCTGGCACTGAAGCTTTCTTT.

The chain couples TRBV18 to TRBJ2-3, with 8 bases lining up with TRBD1. V trimming: 4 bases; J trimming: 0 bases; junction bases outside the gene matches: 6. The CDR3 runs 16 residues. Germline loops: CDR1 KGHSH, CDR2 LQKENI. CDR3 bases: TGTGCCAGCTCACTACAGGGGGTCAGGAGCACAGATACGCAGTATTTT. Its protein product is CASSLQGVRSTDTQYF. Full variable domain (rest looked up from reference TRBV18 and TRBJ2-3): NAGVMQNPRHLVRRRGQEARLRCSPMKGHSHVYWYRQLPEEGLKFMVYLQKENIIDESGMPKERFSAEFPKEGPSILRIQQVVRGDSAAYFCASSLQGVRSTDTQYFGPGTRLTVL.

As regards this clone: Other nucleotide sequences from this sample produce the same CDR3. The chain joins TRBV9 to TRBJ2-7; 7 bases are a match to TRBD1. V was pared by 2 bases and J by 0 bases, with 5 bases of the junction left unmatched. Germline lookup yields CDR1 SGDLS and CDR2 YYNGEE. The length of the CDR3 is 15 residues. The CDR3 spells CASSVGTASSYEQYF. As DNA, the CDR3 is TGTGCCAGCAGCGTTGGGACAGCAAGCTCCTACGAGCAGTACTTC.

J is TRBJ1-1 and V is TRBV29-1; 8 nucleotides match TRBD1. With V trimmed by 7 bases and J by 5 bases, 9 bases remained unmatched. Germline CDR1 is SQVTM and CDR2 is ANQGSEA. The CDR3 runs to 13 residues. This CDR3 is CSARTGIRTEAFF. Written as DNA, the CDR3 is TGCAGCGCCCGGACAGGGATTAGGACTGAAGCTTTCTTT.